This TCR beta chain came from a study of OX40 agonist ivuxolimab in advanced cancers. Study details: Mean age approximately 55 years, range about 23 to 85; about 85% male.

The study, taken as a whole, reports: By week 6 at 0.1 to 3.0 mg/kg, blood CD4+ and CD8+ T cells had expanded clonally. It was not determined which antigens were specifically recognized by the peripheral T cells that had undergone clonal expansion.

With regard to this clone: Antigen specificity is unknown.

Profiling relied on immunoSEQ multiplex PCR, and the TCRdb table lists in-frame clones only, not all of them. The sample has about 60,000 clones; 85% to 90% are singletons. Per germline, CDR1 MNHEY and CDR2 SMNVEV (reference sequence). Between the trimmed V and J ends, which lost 3 bases and 1 base, there was a span of 7 bases. The CDR3 is made up of 14 amino acids. The chain links TRBV27 to TRBJ1-5; D gene uncertain. The input for sequencing was CD4+ or CD8+ T cells sorted from blood, taken in a trial of the OX40 agonist ivuxolimab. The clonotype was recovered from an adult with an advanced solid tumor such as melanoma, head and neck, liver or kidney cancer. CDR3 nucleotides: TGTGCCAGCAGTTTTAGGCAGAGCAATCAGCCCCAGCATTTT. Protein sequence: CASSFRQSNQPQHF.